This T cell receptor beta chain was observed in a study of blood T cell repertoires in COVID-19. Study at large: PBMCs, B-cell-depleted T cells, or T cells were the source of the cDNA or gDNA that made up the material.

This clone was observed a handful of times. The CDR3 sequence is 13 residues long. After removal of 4 bases from V and 7 bases from J, the junction contained 4 bases not matched to a gene. CDR1 is SGHAT and CDR2 is FQNNGV in the germline V gene. The data were produced by immunoSEQ multiplex PCR, yet TCRdb's version contains in-frame clones alone and is incomplete. The data contain about 160,000 clones, over 80% of them singletons. The gene calls are TRBV11-2 and TRBJ2-7, with 10 bases that match TRBD2. The sample consisted of peripheral blood. The source of this sequence is a man younger than 45 with COVID-19, enrolled during active disease. The CDR3 here is CASSSGLAKEQYF. Written as DNA, the CDR3 is TGTGCCAGCAGCTCGGGACTAGCGAAGGAGCAGTACTTC. Looking up the rest from reference TRBV11-2 and TRBJ2-7 gives the full variable domain: EAGVAQSPRYKIIEKRQSVAFWCNPISGHATLYWYQQILGQGPKLLIQFQNNGVVDDSQLPKDRFSAERLKGVDSTLKIQPAKLEDSAVYLCASSSGLAKEQYFGPGTRLTVT.